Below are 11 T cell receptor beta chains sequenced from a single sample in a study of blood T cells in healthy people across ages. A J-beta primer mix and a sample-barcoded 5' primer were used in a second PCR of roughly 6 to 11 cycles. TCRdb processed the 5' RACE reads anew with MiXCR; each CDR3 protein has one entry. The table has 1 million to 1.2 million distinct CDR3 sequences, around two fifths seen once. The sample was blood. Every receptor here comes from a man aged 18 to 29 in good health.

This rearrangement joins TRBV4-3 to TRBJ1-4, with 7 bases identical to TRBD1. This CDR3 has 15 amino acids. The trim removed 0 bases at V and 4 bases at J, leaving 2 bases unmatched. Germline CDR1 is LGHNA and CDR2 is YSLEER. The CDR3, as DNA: TGCGCCAGCAGCCAAGAGGGACAGAATAATGAAAAACTGTTTTTT. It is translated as CASSQEGQNNEKLFF.

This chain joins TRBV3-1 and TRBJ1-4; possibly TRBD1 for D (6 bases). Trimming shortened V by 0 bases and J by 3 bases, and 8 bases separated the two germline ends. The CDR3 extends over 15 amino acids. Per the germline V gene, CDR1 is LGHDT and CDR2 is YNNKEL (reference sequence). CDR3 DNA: TGTGCCAGCAGCCAAGAACAGGGTTCTAATGAAAAACTGTTTTTT. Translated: CASSQEQGSNEKLFF.

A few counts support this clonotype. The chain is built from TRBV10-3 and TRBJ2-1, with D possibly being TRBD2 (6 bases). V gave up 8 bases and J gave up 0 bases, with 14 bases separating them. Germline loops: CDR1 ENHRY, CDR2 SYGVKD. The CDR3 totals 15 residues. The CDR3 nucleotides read TGTGCCATCGCGGCGCGGGACGGCTCCTACAATGAGCAGTTCTTC. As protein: CAIAARDGSYNEQFF.

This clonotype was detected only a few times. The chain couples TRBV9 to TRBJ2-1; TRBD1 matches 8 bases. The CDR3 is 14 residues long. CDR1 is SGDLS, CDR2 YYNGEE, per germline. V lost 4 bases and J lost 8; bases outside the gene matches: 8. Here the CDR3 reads CASSPRTGSDEQFF. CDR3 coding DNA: TGTGCCAGCAGCCCCCGGACAGGGTCGGATGAGCAGTTCTTC.

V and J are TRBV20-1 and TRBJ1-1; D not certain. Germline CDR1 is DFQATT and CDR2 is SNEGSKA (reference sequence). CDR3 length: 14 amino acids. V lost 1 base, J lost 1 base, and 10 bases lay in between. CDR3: CSARARERNTEAFF. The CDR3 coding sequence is TGCAGTGCTAGAGCACGCGAACGGAACACTGAAGCTTTCTTT.

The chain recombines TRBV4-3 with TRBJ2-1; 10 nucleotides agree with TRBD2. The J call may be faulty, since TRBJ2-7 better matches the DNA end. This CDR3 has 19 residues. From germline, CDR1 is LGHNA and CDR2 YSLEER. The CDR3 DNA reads TGCGCCAGCAGCGCACGCATACTAGCGGGGAAAAGCTCCTACAATGAGCAGTACTTC. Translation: CASSARILAGKSSYNEQYF.

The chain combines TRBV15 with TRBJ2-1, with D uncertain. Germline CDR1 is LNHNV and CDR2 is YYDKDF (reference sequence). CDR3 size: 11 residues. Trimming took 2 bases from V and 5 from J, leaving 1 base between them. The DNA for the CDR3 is TGTGCCACCAGCAGAAACAATGAGCAGTTCTTC. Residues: CATSRNNEQFF.

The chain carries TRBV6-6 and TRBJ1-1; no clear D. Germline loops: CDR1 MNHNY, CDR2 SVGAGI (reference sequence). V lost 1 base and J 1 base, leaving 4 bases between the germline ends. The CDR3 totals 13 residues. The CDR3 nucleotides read TGTGCCAGCAGTTACTTGCAGAACACTGAAGCTTTCTTT. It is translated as CASSYLQNTEAFF.

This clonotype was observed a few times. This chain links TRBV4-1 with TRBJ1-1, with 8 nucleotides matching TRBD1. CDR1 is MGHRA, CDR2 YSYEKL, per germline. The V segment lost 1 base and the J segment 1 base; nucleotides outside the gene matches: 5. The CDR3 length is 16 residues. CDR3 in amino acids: CASSQVGTGGNTEAFF. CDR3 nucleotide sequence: TGCGCCAGCAGCCAAGTCGGCACAGGGGGGAACACTGAAGCTTTCTTT.

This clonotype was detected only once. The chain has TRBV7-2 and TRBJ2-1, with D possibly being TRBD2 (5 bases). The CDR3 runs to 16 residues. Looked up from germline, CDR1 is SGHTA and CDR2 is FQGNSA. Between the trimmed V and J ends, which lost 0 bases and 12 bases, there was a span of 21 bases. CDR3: CASSLALLNNAGGQFF. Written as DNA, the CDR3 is TGTGCCAGCAGCTTAGCCCTACTCAATAACGCGGGTGGGCAGTTCTTC.

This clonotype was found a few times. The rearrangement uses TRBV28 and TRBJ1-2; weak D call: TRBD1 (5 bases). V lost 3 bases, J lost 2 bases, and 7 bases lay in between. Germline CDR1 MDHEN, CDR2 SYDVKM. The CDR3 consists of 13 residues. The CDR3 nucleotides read TGTGCCAGCAGTTTTTACAGGAACTATGGCTACACCTTC. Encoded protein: CASSFYRNYGYTF.